This TCR beta chain was retrieved from a study of Ad26.COV2.S vaccination and SARS-CoV-2 variants. Treatment defined: about 20 received Ad26.COV2.S at low or high dose, single or two shots; about 5 received placebo; per-sample allocation not given. At day 63 after the first vaccine or placebo injection, samples were drawn. With 5 bases clipped from V and 4 bases from J, the junction kept 5 bases outside the gene matches. Germline loops: CDR1 MNHEY, CDR2 SVGAGI. The CDR3 has 14 residues. Repertoires were generated with immunoSEQ multiplex PCR, while TCRdb's copy carries only in-frame clones and drops some. The repertoire includes over 400,000 clones, less than 95% of them detected once, and around 4.2% sits in the top ten.

This sequence was found in a person aged 18-60 years who received the Ad26.COV2.S COVID-19 vaccine or a placebo. The source material was peripheral blood, sampled in a trial of Ad26.COV2.S vaccine versus placebo. The chain joins TRBV6-5 to TRBJ2-7; 10 bases line up with TRBD1. CDR3 sequence: CASSRGTGAYEQYF. In nucleotides, the CDR3 is TGTGCCAGCAGTAGGGGGACAGGGGCTTACGAGCAGTACTTC.